Reported below is one T cell receptor (beta chain). The antigen it binds to is not known. One base away there is no much larger clone; base qualities are not given. The collaborating institutions used their own protocols to collect whole blood in K2EDTA tubes. Collaborator samples were shipped for TCRbeta analysis as frozen whole blood, isolated PBMCs, or DNA extracted from either sample type. The immunoSEQ Assay, a bias-controlled multiplex PCR, was used to amplify TCRbeta CDR3 regions from genomic DNA. In the original analysis: The number of nucleated cells in each sample was estimated by amplification of reference gene primers within the assay. To quantify the absolute abundance of each unique TCRbeta CDR3 rearrangement, sequence reads were collapsed and filtered. For each sample, productive Simpson clonality was calculated as the square root of Simpson's diversity index across productive rearrangements. TCRdb retrieved this table from immuneACCESS and kept in-frame rearrangements only. Not all clones are present; in checked studies, unresolved V genes account for under half, and no reason is known for the remainder. The DNA was the basis for D and trimming; V, J and clone size are from that table. This sample comprises roughly 200,000 clones, about 80% of them detected only once. The top ten clonotypes cover about 4.5% of the sample.

The sample belongs to a study of blood T cell repertoires in COVID-19 (dated by TCRdb to 2018 to 2020). In terms of the full investigation: Collaborator samples came from the United States, Italy and Spain and covered acute and convalescent phases of COVID-19. The material from the prospective study consisted of cDNA or gDNA derived from T cells, B-cell-depleted T cells, or PBMCs. Subjects who had been exposed to COVID-19, were actively infected with it, or had recovered from it provided the deeply sampled blood TCRbeta repertoires that made up the dataset. The repertoires were released in a freely available public database meant as a resource for research on the immune response to SARS-CoV-2. Samples came from the ongoing ImmuneRACE study (first 160 participants) plus 1,254 subjects from 6 global collaborators. Sample metadata almost always included a de-identified subject ID, COVID-19 status, age in years and sex. Where available, HLA class I and class II types were obtained from metadata supplied by the sample provider rather than from assay-based typing.

V is shortened by 3 bases, J by 14 bases, and the region joining them spans 15 bases. From the cysteine up to the phenylalanine, the CDR3 has a length of 12 residues. The kept DNA is CDR3 alone, 36 bases in frame from the first base. Overall study outcomes, separate from this receptor: The amount of clinical and demographic metadata varied by source and participant and was provided uncurated.

The receptor was isolated from a man in his forties or fifties with active or convalescent COVID-19. This chain joins TRBV12-3 or TRBV12-4 to TRBJ2-3; TRBD1 is possibly the D segment (5 matching bases). The material sequenced was peripheral blood. DNA sequence: TGTGCCAGCAGTTTTTCCCAGGGCAGGCGGTATTTT. The resulting protein is CASSFSQGRRYF.